The 24 T cell receptor beta chains below all came from one sample that was sequenced in a study of OX40 agonist ivuxolimab in advanced cancers. Clones were read by immunoSEQ multiplex PCR, and TCRdb kept only the in-frame ones, dropping some. Counted here are some 50,000 clones, 83% occurring once; the ten biggest clones make up about 3%. The source material was CD4+ or CD8+ T cells sorted from blood, sampled in a trial of the OX40 agonist ivuxolimab. The receptors were sampled from an adult with an advanced solid tumor such as melanoma, head and neck, liver or kidney cancer.

This clone was counted once. V usage is TRBV18 and J usage is TRBJ2-7; 7 bases are a match to TRBD2. This CDR3 comprises 16 residues. CDR1 KGHSH and CDR2 LQKENI come from the germline V gene. V trimming: 5 bases; J trimming: 7 bases; junction bases outside the gene matches: 17. CDR3 protein: CASSSAQGGTTGEQYF. In DNA form, the CDR3 reads TGTGCCAGCTCATCAGCTCAGGGAGGGACTACGGGGGAGCAGTACTTC.

The chain joins TRBV6-5 to TRBJ1-5; D is unresolved. The ends were cut back, 0 bases at V and 0 bases at J, with 3 bases in the middle. Looked up from germline, CDR1 is MNHEY and CDR2 is SVGAGI. The CDR3 has 14 amino acids. DNA of the CDR3: TGTGCCAGCAGTTACTCCCATAGCAATCAGCCCCAGCATTTT. Protein sequence: CASSYSHSNQPQHF.

The V gene is TRBV4-3, the J gene TRBJ2-2, with TRBD2 matching over 12 bases. The V gene's germline CDR1 is LGHNA and CDR2 YSLEER. Trimming cost V 0 bases and J 4 bases; bases outside gene matches: 9. This CDR3 has 19 residues. CDR3 protein: CASSQDPLAGGPVTGELFF. DNA for the CDR3: TGCGCCAGCAGCCAAGACCCCCTAGCGGGGGGGCCGGTCACCGGGGAGCTGTTTTTT.

The chain uses TRBV6-1 and TRBJ2-2, with 8 bases matching TRBD1. V dropped 4 bases and J dropped 5; count of bases not matched to a gene: 9. The V gene's germline CDR1 is MNHNS and CDR2 SASEGT. This CDR3 region has 16 residues. The CDR3 DNA sequence: TGTGCCAGCAGTGCCATATACAGGGGGGATACCGGGGAGCTGTTTTTT. Translating gives CASSAIYRGDTGELFF.

The chain joins TRBV2 to TRBJ1-1; 7 bases are shared with TRBD1. The CDR3 is 13 residues long. CDR1 is SNHLY and CDR2 is FYNNEI in the germline V gene. Germline trimming cut 4 bases from V and 7 bases from J; bases unmatched to any gene: 6. The chain's CDR3 is CASSVQGGYEAFF. The CDR3 DNA reads as TGTGCCAGCAGTGTGCAGGGGGGGTATGAAGCTTTCTTT.

The chain combines TRBV19 with TRBJ1-1; maybe TRBD1 (5 bases). This CDR3 comprises 13 residues. Germline values: CDR1 LNHDA, CDR2 SQIVND (reference sequence). Trimming shortened V by 5 bases and J by 0 bases, and 7 bases separated the two germline ends. In DNA, the CDR3 is TGTGCCAGTAGTCGGGGGGTGAACACTGAAGCTTTCTTT. This gives the protein CASSRGVNTEAFF. The variable domain in full, completed from reference TRBV19 and TRBJ1-1, reads DGGITQSPKYLFRKEGQNVTLSCEQNLNHDAMYWYRQDPGQGLRLIYYSQIVNDFQKGDIAEGYSVSREKKESFPLTVTSAQKNPTAFYLCASSRGVNTEAFFGQGTRLTVV.

The J gene is TRBJ2-6, the V gene TRBV11-1; a possible D gene is TRBD1 (5 bases). The CDR3 sequence is 18 residues long. The V gene lost 4 bases and the J gene lost 0 bases, with 16 bases spanning the gap. Per germline, CDR1 SGHAT and CDR2 FQDESV (reference sequence). The CDR3, as DNA: TGTGCCAGCAGCTCCCCCTTGGGGCCGAGCTCTGGGGCCAACGTCCTGACTTTC. It yields the protein CASSSPLGPSSGANVLTF.

J is TRBJ2-5 and V is TRBV9; 10 nucleotides agree with TRBD2. The CDR3 runs to 15 residues. V gave up 2 bases and J gave up 2 bases; unmatched junction bases: 3. Germline CDR1 is SGDLS and CDR2 is YYNGEE. The CDR3 DNA is TGTGCCAGCAGCGTTGGACTAGCGGAGCAAGAGACCCAGTACTTC. Translating gives CASSVGLAEQETQYF.

The chain recombines TRBV11-3 with TRBJ1-4; unclear D gene. The CDR3 is made up of 13 amino acids. CDR1 is SGHNT and CDR2 is YENEEA in the germline V gene. V lost 4 bases, J lost 6 bases, and 9 bases lay in between. The CDR3 loop reads CASSSTSYEKLFF. The CDR3 bases are TGTGCCAGCAGCTCGACGTCATATGAAAAACTGTTTTTT.

V is TRBV5-1 and J is TRBJ1-4, with D perhaps TRBD1 (6 bases). Germline assignment: CDR1 SGHRS and CDR2 YFSETQ. The CDR3 runs 16 residues. V gave up 2 bases and J gave up 0 bases, with 11 bases separating them. This CDR3 is CASSLAGASTNEKLFF. CDR3 in DNA: TGCGCCAGCAGCTTAGCAGGGGCCTCAACTAATGAAAAACTGTTTTTT.

The chain is built from TRBV13 and TRBJ2-5; D might be TRBD2 (6 bases). The germline V gene has CDR1 PRHDT and CDR2 FYEKMQ (reference sequence). V was clipped by 4 bases and J by 7 bases, with 19 bases between them. CDR3 length: 15 amino acids. Here the CDR3 DNA reads TGTGCCAGCAGCTCCCTACTGACGCAGGGAGGGACCCAGTACTTC. The encoded protein is CASSSLLTQGGTQYF. Full variable domain (remainder filled in from reference TRBV13 and TRBJ2-5): AAGVIQSPRHLIKEKRETATLKCYPIPRHDTVYWYQQGPGQDPQFLISFYEKMQSDKGSIPDRFSAQQFSDYHSELNMSSLELGDSALYFCASSSLLTQGGTQYFGPGTRLLVL.

J is TRBJ2-7 and V is TRBV19; no reliable D call. Germline CDR1 LNHDA, CDR2 SQIVND (reference sequence). The CDR3 extends over 13 amino acids. Trimming took off 7 bases at V and 1 base at J, with 11 bases between the two ends. The DNA of the CDR3 is TGTGCCAGTAAACGTCCAGGATCCTACGAGCAGTACTTC. Protein product: CASKRPGSYEQYF.

The chain recombines TRBV18 with TRBJ1-4; 8 bases align to TRBD1. Germline trimming cut 3 bases from V and 3 bases from J; bases unmatched to any gene: 12. This CDR3 comprises 18 residues. Germline values: CDR1 KGHSH, CDR2 LQKENI. The CDR3 here is CASSPQTQGAMSNEKLFF. The CDR3 nucleotides read TGTGCCAGCTCACCCCAGACGCAGGGGGCGATGTCTAATGAAAAACTGTTTTTT.

The gene calls are TRBV9 and TRBJ1-5, with TRBD1 as a possible D gene (6 bases). The CDR3 has 15 residues. V lost 0 bases and J 5 bases, leaving 12 bases between the germline ends. CDR1 and CDR2 (germline): SGDLS, YYNGEE. The CDR3 is CASSVDGGADQPQHF. The CDR3 DNA follows: TGTGCCAGCAGCGTAGATGGGGGCGCGGATCAGCCCCAGCATTTT.

This clone came up a few times. The CDR3 here is CASSREGYNEQFF. CDR3 DNA sequence: TGCGCCAGCAGCCGAGAGGGTTACAATGAGCAGTTCTTC. V is TRBV5-1 and J is TRBJ2-1; the D gene is possibly TRBD2 (5 bases). This CDR3 spans 13 amino acids. The germline V gene has CDR1 SGHRS and CDR2 YFSETQ. The V and J ends lost 4 bases and 4 bases respectively, with 9 bases between them.

The V call is TRBV28, the J call TRBJ2-7, with a tentative D call TRBD1 (5 bases). Trimming took off 5 bases at V and 4 bases at J, with 15 bases between the two ends. Germline CDR1 and CDR2: MDHEN and SYDVKM. The CDR3 covers 14 residues. The CDR3 DNA reads as TGTGCCAGCAGTGACCCCGGACACACTTACGAGCAGTACTTC. The encoded protein is CASSDPGHTYEQYF.

This clone was recorded once. The chain recombines TRBV7-8 with TRBJ2-3; 13 nucleotides line up with TRBD2. The V gene's germline CDR1 is SGHVS and CDR2 FQNEAQ. The V and J ends lost 4 bases and 4 bases, in that order; junction bases with no gene match: 5. The CDR3 runs 16 residues. The chain's CDR3 is CASSSGLAGVADTQYF. CDR3 in DNA: TGTGCCAGCAGCTCCGGACTAGCGGGGGTCGCAGATACGCAGTATTTT.

The chain is built from TRBV11-3 and TRBJ2-3, with no clear D. The V end was cut by 0 bases, the J end by 2 bases, with 6 bases between. Germline V gene data show CDR1 as SGHNT and CDR2 as YENEEA. This CDR3 contains 14 residues. CDR3 nucleotides: TGTGCCAGCAGCTTAGAACTTTCCACAGATACGCAGTATTTT. Translating gives CASSLELSTDTQYF.

J is TRBJ2-1 and V is TRBV9; D may be TRBD1 (7 bases). Germline V gene data show CDR1 as SGDLS and CDR2 as YYNGEE. Trimming took 0 bases from V and 0 from J, leaving 13 bases between them. The CDR3 extends over 17 amino acids. The CDR3 region is CASSVGRDSSSYNEQFF. The CDR3 region has the DNA TGTGCCAGCAGCGTAGGGCGGGACAGCAGCTCCTACAATGAGCAGTTCTTC.

V usage is TRBV5-1 and J usage is TRBJ2-2, with D possibly matching TRBD1 (5 bases). V was trimmed by 1 base and J by 2 bases, leaving 9 bases between them. This CDR3 has 15 residues. Germline CDR1 SGHRS, CDR2 YFSETQ. Here the CDR3 DNA reads TGCGCCAGCAGCTTGAACAGGCCCAACACCGGGGAGCTGTTTTTT. Amino acid sequence: CASSLNRPNTGELFF. Drawing the rest from reference TRBV5-1 and TRBJ2-2, the complete variable domain is KAGVTQTPRYLIKTRGQQVTLSCSPISGHRSVSWYQQTPGQGLQFLFEYFSETQRNKGNFPGRFSGRQFSNSRSEMNVSTLELGDSALYLCASSLNRPNTGELFFGEGSRLTVL.

V and J are TRBV2 and TRBJ2-3; D gene uncertain. The CDR3 length is 15 residues. Trimming stripped 8 bases from V and 3 bases from J, with 18 bases between. In germline, CDR1 is SNHLY, CDR2 FYNNEI. The CDR3 DNA sequence: TGTGCCAGCTCCGATGGACGCAAGGGTACAGATACGCAGTATTTT. Encoded protein: CASSDGRKGTDTQYF.

This clone was recorded only once. The genes are TRBV6-5 and TRBJ1-1; no reliable D call. V was cut by 0 bases and J by 1 base, with 9 bases left in between. CDR3 length: 15 amino acids. CDR1 and CDR2 (germline): MNHEY, SVGAGI. CDR3 sequence (DNA): TGTGCCAGCAGTTACTCTAGAACTCGGAACACTGAAGCTTTCTTT. It codes for CASSYSRTRNTEAFF.

The chain uses TRBV28 and TRBJ1-2; D is undetermined. The V end lost 7 bases, the J end lost 0 bases, and 9 bases lay between the germline ends. The CDR3 runs to 13 residues. Germline lookup yields CDR1 MDHEN and CDR2 SYDVKM. CDR3 loop: CASITSTNYGYTF. CDR3 DNA sequence: TGTGCCAGCATCACCAGTACTAACTATGGCTACACCTTC.

This clone was seen only once. The gene calls are TRBV4-2 and TRBJ2-7; D is perhaps TRBD2 (6 bases). Germline V gene lookup returns CDR1 LGHNA and CDR2 YNFKEQ. V dropped 4 bases and J dropped 0 bases, with 22 bases sitting between them. The CDR3 has 18 residues. The CDR3 region has the DNA TGTGCCAGCAGCCTACTTCCCCCCACCGGGGGTGCCTCCTACGAGCAGTACTTC. Amino acids: CASSLLPPTGGASYEQYF.